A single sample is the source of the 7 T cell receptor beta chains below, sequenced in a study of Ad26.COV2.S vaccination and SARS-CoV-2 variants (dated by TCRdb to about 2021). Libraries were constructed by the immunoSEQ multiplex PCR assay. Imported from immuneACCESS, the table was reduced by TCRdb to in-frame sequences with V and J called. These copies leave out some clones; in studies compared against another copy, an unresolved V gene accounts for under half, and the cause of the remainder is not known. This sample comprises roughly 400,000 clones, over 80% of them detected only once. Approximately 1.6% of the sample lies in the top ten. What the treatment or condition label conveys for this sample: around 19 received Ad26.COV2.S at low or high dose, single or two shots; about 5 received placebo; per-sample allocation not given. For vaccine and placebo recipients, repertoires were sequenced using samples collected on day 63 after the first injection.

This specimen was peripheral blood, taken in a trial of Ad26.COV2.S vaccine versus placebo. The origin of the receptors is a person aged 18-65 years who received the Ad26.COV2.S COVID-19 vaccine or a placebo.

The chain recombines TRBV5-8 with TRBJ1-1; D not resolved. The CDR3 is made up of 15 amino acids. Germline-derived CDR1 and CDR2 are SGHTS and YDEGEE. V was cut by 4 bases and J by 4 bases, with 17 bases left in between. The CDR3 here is CASSRVGGPSTEAFF. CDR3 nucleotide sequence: TGTGCCAGCAGCCGAGTCGGCGGACCGTCCACTGAAGCTTTCTTT.

CDR3 protein: CASSLESAGVYGYTF. CDR3 nucleotides: TGCGCCAGCAGCTTGGAGTCGGCTGGGGTCTATGGCTACACCTTC. This chain joins TRBV5-1 and TRBJ1-2, with D hard to call. The V gene's germline CDR1 is SGHRS and CDR2 YFSETQ. The CDR3 length is 15 residues. Trimming stripped 0 bases from V and 4 bases from J, with 13 bases between.

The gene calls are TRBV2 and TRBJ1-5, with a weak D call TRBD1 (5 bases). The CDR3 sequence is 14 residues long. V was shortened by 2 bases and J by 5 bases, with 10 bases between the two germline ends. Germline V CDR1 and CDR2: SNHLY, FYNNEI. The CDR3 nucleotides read TGTGCCAGCAGTGAAACGCGGGGCGATCAGCCCCAGCATTTT. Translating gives CASSETRGDQPQHF.

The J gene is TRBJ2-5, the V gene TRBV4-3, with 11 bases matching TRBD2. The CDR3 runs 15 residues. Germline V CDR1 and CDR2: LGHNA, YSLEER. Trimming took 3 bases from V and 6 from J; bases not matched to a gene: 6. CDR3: CASSHIAGGPKTQYF. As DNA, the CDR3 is TGCGCCAGCAGCCACATAGCGGGGGGGCCGAAGACCCAGTACTTC.

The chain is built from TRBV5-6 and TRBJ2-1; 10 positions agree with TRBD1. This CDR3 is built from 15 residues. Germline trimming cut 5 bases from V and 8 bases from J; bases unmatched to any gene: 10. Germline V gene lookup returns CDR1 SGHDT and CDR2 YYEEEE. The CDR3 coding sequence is TGTGCCAGCAGTACAGGGACAGGGGTTCTCTATGAGCAGTTCTTC. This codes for CASSTGTGVLYEQFF.

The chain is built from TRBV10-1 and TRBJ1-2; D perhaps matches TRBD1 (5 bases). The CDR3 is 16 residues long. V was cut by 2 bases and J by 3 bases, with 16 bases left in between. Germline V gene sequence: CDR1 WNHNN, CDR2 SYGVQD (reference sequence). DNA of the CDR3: TGCGCCAGCAGTGAGATCCGGGACGGGCCCTACTATGGCTACACCTTC. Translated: CASSEIRDGPYYGYTF.

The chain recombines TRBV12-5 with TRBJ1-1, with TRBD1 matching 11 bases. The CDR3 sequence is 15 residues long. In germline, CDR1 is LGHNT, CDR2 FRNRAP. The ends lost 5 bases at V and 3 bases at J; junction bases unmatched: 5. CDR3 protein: CASGSGQGADTEAFF. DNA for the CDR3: TGTGCTAGTGGTAGTGGACAGGGGGCTGACACTGAAGCTTTCTTT. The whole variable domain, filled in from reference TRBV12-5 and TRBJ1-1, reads DARVTQTPRHKVTEMGQEVTMRCQPILGHNTVFWYRQTMMQGLELLAYFRNRAPLDDSGMPKDRFSAEMPDATLATLKIQPSEPRDSAVYFCASGSGQGADTEAFFGQGTRLTVV.